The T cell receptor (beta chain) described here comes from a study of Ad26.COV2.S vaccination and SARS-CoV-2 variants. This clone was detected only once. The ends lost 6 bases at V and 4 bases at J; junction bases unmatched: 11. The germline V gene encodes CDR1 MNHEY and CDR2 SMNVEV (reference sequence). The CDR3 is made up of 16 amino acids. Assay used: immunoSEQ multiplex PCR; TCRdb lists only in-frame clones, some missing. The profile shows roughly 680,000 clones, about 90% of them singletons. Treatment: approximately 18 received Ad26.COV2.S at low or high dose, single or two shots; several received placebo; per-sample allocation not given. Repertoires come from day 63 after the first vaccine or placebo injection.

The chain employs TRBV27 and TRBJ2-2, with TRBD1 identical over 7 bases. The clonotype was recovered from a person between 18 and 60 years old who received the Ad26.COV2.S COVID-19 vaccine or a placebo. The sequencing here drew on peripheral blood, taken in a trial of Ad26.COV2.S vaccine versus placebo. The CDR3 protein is CASRKQTGSGTGELFF. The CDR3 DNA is TGTGCCAGCAGGAAACAGACAGGGTCGGGCACCGGGGAGCTGTTTTTT.